The clone carrying this TCR beta chain was picked up a small number of times. Its antigen is unidentified. The data are from a study of T-cell memory formation after mild COVID-19. Whole-study results and caveats: The main location of contracting CD4+ clones was CM and EM, and that of contracting CD8+ clones was EMRA. Cross-reactive memory appears to have joined, as suggested by some responding clones showing up in pre-infection memory. Contracting clones from day 15 to 85 had balanced CD4/CD8; later expanders favoured CD4+.

UMIs and sample barcodes were carried by the TCR alpha and TCR beta cDNA libraries that 5'RACE produced using constant-segment primers. TCRdb reprocessed the 5' RACE reads with MiXCR, giving one entry per CDR3 protein. The table records 500,000 to 550,000 distinct CDR3 sequences, roughly 22% of them present only once. The germline V gene encodes CDR1 SGHAT and CDR2 FQNNGV. This CDR3 has 15 residues. V was pared by 1 base and J by 8 bases, with 17 bases between. The sample consisted of PBMCs or a T cell subset sorted from them (not recorded which). This clonotype originated in an adult woman who had mild COVID-19 (a few samples of this study predate the infection). Cell type and time point are not known. This chain connects TRBV11-2 to TRBJ1-2; perhaps TRBD1 as D (5 bases). In DNA form, the CDR3 reads TGTGCCAGCAGCTTAGTTGGGGGTCGAAGGTGGGGCTACACCTTC. This sequence encodes CASSLVGGRRWGYTF.